This T cell receptor beta chain was sequenced in a study of glioma-infiltrating T cells. Notes on the study in general: Gliomas, especially low-grade, showed above-expected tissue-blood divergence; non-neoplastic patients showed below. Very few CDR3 sequences were shared between tissue and blood.

Trimming took 3 bases from V and 11 from J, leaving 10 bases between them. The CDR3 runs 11 residues. Germline CDR1 and CDR2: MDHEN and SYDVKM. This clonotype was detected ten times or more. The antigen is not known. The iRepertoire nested amplicon-rescue multiplex PCR amplified TCR alpha and beta CDR3s from RNA. For one-step reverse transcription and amplification, 100-400 ng of tissue mRNA or PBMC total RNA was used. TCRdb analysed the multiplex PCR reads with MiXCR anew, one entry per CDR3 protein. The profile shows approximately 120,000 distinct CDR3 sequences, roughly 25% of them singletons. This chain uses TRBV28 with TRBJ1-1; D call uncertain. The TCR comes from a human donor with low-grade glioma or glioblastoma, undergoing nonglioma brain surgery, or in good health (not recorded which). The material sequenced was glioma tissue, nonneoplastic brain tissue, or PBMCs (not recorded which). CDR3 nucleotides: TGTGCCAGCAGTTTTAACTCAGACGCTTTCTTT. Translating it yields CASSFNSDAFF. Complete variable domain (other parts from reference TRBV28 and TRBJ1-1): DVKVTQSSRYLVKRTGEKVFLECVQDMDHENMFWYRQDPGLGLRLIYFSYDVKMKEKGDIPEGYSVSREKKERFSLILESASTNQTSMYLCASSFNSDAFFGQGTRLTVV.